This T cell receptor beta chain was captured in a study of identical twins. This clonotype occurred a few times. Its antigen is unidentified. Germline V CDR1 and CDR2: DFQATT, SNEGSKA (reference sequence). V trimming: 5 bases; J trimming: 2 bases; junction bases outside the gene matches: 16. The CDR3 length is 17 residues. A template switching step contributed a universal primer site, while unique molecular identifiers were present in the cDNA. TCRdb re-analysed the 5' RACE reads in MiXCR, keeping a single row per CDR3 protein. The data contain 230,000 or so distinct CDR3 sequences, roughly 8% of them singletons. General study findings and limits: In cord blood, abundant beta clonotypes had fewer insertions; memory showed no trend.

These data also featured in a second study, about yellow fever vaccine responses in identical twins. From that study: Twins' vaccine T cell responses reportedly seemed partly convergent and partly personalized.

This chain links TRBV20-1 with TRBJ2-7; 9 bases fit TRBD2. Sequenced material: CD8+ T cells sorted from blood. This clonotype was sampled from a woman aged 18-30 years in good health. The CDR3 is CSAHQPGAGGPPYEQYF. CDR3 DNA sequence: TGCAGTGCTCACCAGCCAGGAGCGGGGGGACCGCCCTACGAGCAGTACTTC.